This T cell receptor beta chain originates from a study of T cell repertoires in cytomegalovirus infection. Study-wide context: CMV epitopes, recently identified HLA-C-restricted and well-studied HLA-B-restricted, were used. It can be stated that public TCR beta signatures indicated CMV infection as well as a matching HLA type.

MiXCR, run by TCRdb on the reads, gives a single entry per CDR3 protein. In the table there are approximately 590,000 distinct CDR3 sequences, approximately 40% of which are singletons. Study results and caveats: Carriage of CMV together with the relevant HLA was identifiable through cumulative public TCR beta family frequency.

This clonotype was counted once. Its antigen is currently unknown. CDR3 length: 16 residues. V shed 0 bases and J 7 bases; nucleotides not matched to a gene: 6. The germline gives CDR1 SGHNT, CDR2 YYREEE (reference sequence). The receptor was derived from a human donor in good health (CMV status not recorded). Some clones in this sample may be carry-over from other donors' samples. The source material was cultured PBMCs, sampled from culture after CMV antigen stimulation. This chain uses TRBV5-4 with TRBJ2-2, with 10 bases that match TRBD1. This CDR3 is CASSLDRDRGFGELFF. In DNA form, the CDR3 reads TGTGCCAGCAGCTTGGACCGGGACAGGGGTTTCGGGGAGCTGTTTTTT.